This entry is about one T cell receptor (beta chain). Its binding antigen is unknown. No per-base quality is available; no much larger clone lies one base away. The germline V gene supplies CDR1 SGHRS and CDR2 YFSETQ. Cut back by 0 bases and 8 bases, the V and J ends lie 14 bases apart. The CDR3 sequence holds 14 residues, the cysteine and phenylalanine included. Here the CDR3 DNA is all that survives: 42 bases in frame from base 1. The donors were a few dozen Caucasian individuals from Russia, aged roughly 6 to 90 years, who were systemically healthy. Ten milliliters of peripheral blood were drawn from each donor into EDTA-treated Vacutainer tubes. PBMCs were isolated by Ficoll-Paque density-gradient centrifugation, with at least 6 million obtained per sample. Total RNA, at least 6 micrograms per sample, was extracted from PBMCs with Trizol reagent. For every donor, flow cytometry on a PBMC aliquot measured the percentage of naive CD45RAhigh/CD27high T cells.

This sample is drawn from a study of blood T cells in healthy people across ages (dated by TCRdb to the mid-2010s). Background for the entire study: Template switching captured roughly one uniquely barcoded TCR beta cDNA molecule per two T cells in model experiments. To avoid experimental bias, donors of different ages were randomly spread across the sequencing lanes. For two donors (one aged 18 to 30 and one aged 80 or older), the study analyzed two additional independent replicas of 1 million unique cDNA reads from the same blood draw. The study measured age-related changes in TCR beta repertoire diversity using deep sequencing normalized with unique cDNA molecular identifiers. Donors were grouped into four age groups: young (average 16 years), middle-aged (roughly 37), aged (about 60) and long-lived (over 80).

Results and caveats for the whole study, not just this receptor: Because donor CMV infection status was unknown, age-related changes in expanded clonotypes were potentially confounded. As age increased, observed TCR beta diversity per million T cells dropped in a roughly linear way, and a significant reduction was already evident by age 40. Since profiling was done on bulk unsorted PBMCs, naive and antigen-experienced compartments could not be conclusively compared. Compared with the aged group, the long-lived group had more naive CD4+ T cells, fewer expanded clones and increased TCR diversity, a pattern suggesting age selection. A strong correlation was found between observed TCR beta diversity and the percentage of naive T cells measured by flow cytometry. Estimates of total diversity based on one million sequenced T cells were considered lower bounds and underestimates.

Libraries were made using 5' RACE. The sequencer was an Illumina HiSeq 2500. The second PCR ran for about 6 to 11 cycles and used a J-beta primer mix along with a sample-barcoded 5' primer. Each TCR beta cDNA molecule received a unique molecular identifier from a template-switch 5' adaptor carrying 12 random nucleotides. At least 3 million CDR3-containing paired-end reads were obtained from each sample. First-strand cDNA synthesis was performed from all RNA using the Mint cDNA synthesis kit, with priming by a TRBC-specific oligonucleotide. After uracil-DNA glycosylase treatment, a first 18-cycle PCR used universal primers M1SS and BC2_uni_R on all cDNA. On the study's bioinformatics: For normalization, 1 million high-quality reads were randomly selected from each sample, with every read carrying a distinct molecular identifier. Instead of being binned into consensus sequences, reads that shared molecular identifiers were thrown out. CDR3 identification, clonotype clustering and error correction used MiTCR with a Q25 quality threshold and the strictest error-elimination algorithm. Lower-bound total TCR beta diversity was estimated with a nonparametric unseen species model using Euler transformation. Starting from the raw public reads, TCRdb applied fastp trimming at Q25, assembled clones with MiXCR and retained in-frame beta chains. Every CDR3 protein is listed once, alongside the most common genes and DNA of its rows. TCRdb's processing, not the study's, gives the V and J calls here. A total of about 1,500,000 distinct CDR3 sequences appear in this sample, roughly 28% of them only once. The ten largest make up 7.7% of the sample.

The rearrangement combines TRBV5-1 with TRBJ1-2; 6 matching bases give a weak D call of TRBD1. This receptor was identified in a woman in her 30s in good health. Material: blood. The CDR3 protein sequence reads: CASSLEGRGAGYTF. The DNA sequence is as follows: TGCGCCAGCAGCTTGGAGGGCAGGGGCGCAGGCTACACCTTC.